The rows below give T cell receptor beta chains drawn from one sample of a study of patients and donors after allogeneic stem cell transplantation. TCRdb used MiXCR to reprocess the RT-PCR reads, holding one entry per CDR3 protein. The table lists 900,000 to 1,000,000 distinct CDR3 sequences, roughly 18% of them singletons. The sample was blood, either unsorted or a sorted T cell fraction (not recorded which). The receptors here all came from a human donor who was either an allogeneic HSCT recipient or a stem cell or donor lymphocyte infusion donor (not recorded which). It is not recorded whose cells these are; they may come from a transplant donor. CDR3s include the opening cysteine and the closing phenylalanine or tryptophan.

V gene	J gene	CDR3 protein
TRBV25-1	TRBJ1-4	CASSVLQGGTNEKLFF
TRBV5-5	TRBJ2-5	CASSSSGSLETQYF
TRBV11-2	TRBJ2-3	CASSPSRGPTDTQYF
TRBV12-3/TRBV12-4	TRBJ1-2	CASSLDVMGTASYTF
TRBV12-5	TRBJ2-7	CASFLLSSYEQYF
TRBV5-5	TRBJ2-7	CASSLVGSFSYEQYF
TRBV20-1	TRBJ1-5	CSARGGTVGLNQPQHF
TRBV18	TRBJ1-3	CASSPPVSGSTIYF
TRBV6-2/TRBV6-3	TRBJ2-5	CASSSRTDRSIPFQETQYF
TRBV11-2	TRBJ1-4	CASTYDDPFEKLFF